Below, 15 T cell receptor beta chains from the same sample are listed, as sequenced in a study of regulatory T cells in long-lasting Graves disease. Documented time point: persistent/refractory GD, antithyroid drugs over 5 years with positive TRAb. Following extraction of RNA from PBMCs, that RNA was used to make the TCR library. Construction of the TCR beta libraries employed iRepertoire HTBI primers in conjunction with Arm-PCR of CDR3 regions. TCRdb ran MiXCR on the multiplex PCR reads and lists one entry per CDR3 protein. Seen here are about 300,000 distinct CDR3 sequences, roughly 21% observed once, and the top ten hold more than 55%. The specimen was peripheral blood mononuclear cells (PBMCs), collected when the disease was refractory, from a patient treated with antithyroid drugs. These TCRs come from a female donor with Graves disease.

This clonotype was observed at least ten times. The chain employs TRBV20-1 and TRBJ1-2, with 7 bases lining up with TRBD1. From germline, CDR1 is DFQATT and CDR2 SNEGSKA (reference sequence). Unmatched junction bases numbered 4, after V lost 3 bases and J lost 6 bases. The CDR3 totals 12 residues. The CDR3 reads CSARGDRDGYTF. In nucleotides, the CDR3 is TGCAGTGCTAGGGGGGACAGAGATGGCTACACCTTC.

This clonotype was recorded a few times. DNA for the CDR3: TGTGCCAGCAGTTACTCGAGGGAGGGGTCAACCTACGAGCAGTACTTC. It is translated as CASSYSREGSTYEQYF. The rearrangement joins TRBV6-6 to TRBJ2-7; 7 bases map to TRBD2. Trimming at V came to 0 bases and at J to 2 bases, leaving 7 bases not matched to a gene. The CDR3 covers 16 residues. Germline V gives CDR1 MNHNY, CDR2 SVGAGI (reference sequence).

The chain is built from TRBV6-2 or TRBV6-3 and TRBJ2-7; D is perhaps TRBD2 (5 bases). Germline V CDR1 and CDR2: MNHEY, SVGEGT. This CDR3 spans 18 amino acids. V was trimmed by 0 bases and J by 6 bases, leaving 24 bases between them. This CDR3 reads CASSYSRAAGPSKCEQYF. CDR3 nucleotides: TGTGCCAGCAGTTACTCGAGGGCGGCAGGACCGAGTAAATGCGAGCAGTACTTC.

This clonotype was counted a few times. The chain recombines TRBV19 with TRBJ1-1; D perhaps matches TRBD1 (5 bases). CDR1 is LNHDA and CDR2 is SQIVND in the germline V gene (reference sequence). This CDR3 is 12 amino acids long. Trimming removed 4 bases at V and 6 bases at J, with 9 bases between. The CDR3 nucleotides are TGTGCCAGTAGTAAGAGGGGACCTGAAGCTTTCTTT. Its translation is CASSKRGPEAFF.

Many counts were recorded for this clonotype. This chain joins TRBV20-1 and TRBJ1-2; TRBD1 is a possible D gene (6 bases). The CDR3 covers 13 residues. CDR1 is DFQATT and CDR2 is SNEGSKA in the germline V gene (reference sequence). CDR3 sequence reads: CGSGTPGHYGYTF. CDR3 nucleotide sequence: TGCGGGTCCGGGACACCAGGGCACTATGGCTACACCTTC.

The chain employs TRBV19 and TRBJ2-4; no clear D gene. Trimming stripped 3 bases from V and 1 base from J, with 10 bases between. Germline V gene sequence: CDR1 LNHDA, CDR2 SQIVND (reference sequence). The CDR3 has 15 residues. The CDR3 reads CASSIGGRAKNIQYF. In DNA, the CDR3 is TGTGCCAGTAGTATTGGTGGCAGGGCCAAAAACATTCAGTACTTC.

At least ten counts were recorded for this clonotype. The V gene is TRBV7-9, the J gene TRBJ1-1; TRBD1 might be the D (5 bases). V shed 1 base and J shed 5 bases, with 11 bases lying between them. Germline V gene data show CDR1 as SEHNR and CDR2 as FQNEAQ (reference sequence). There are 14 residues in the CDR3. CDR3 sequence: CASSLVSTGTEAFF. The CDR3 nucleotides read TGTGCCAGCAGCTTAGTAAGTACAGGAACTGAAGCTTTCTTT.

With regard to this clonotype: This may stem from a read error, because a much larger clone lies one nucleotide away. CDR3 bases: TGTGCCAGCGCCCGAGCACAGGGGAACACCGGGGAGCTGTTTTTT. Encoded protein: CASARAQGNTGELFF. V usage is TRBV6-1 and J usage is TRBJ2-2; tentatively, D is TRBD1 (6 bases). Germline-derived CDR1 and CDR2 are MNHNS and SASEGT. The CDR3 loop spans 15 amino acids. Trimming stripped 8 bases from V and 1 base from J, with 14 bases between.

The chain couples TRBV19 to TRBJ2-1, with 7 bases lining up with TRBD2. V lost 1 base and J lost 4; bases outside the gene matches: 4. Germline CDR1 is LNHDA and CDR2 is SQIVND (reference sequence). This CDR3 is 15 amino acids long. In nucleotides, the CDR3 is TGTGCCAGTAGTATAGCGGGAGGCCTATACAATGAGCAGTTCTTC. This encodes CASSIAGGLYNEQFF.

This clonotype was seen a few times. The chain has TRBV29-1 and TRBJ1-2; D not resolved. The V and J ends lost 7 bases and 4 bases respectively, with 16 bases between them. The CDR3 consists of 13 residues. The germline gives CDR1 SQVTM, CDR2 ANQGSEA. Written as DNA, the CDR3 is TGCAGCGGCTACACAAGCCCTATCTATGGCTACACCTTC. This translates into CSGYTSPIYGYTF. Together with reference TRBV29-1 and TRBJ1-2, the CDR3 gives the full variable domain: SAVISQKPSRDICQRGTSLTIQCQVDSQVTMMFWYRQQPGQSLTLIATANQGSEATYESGFVIDKFPISRPNLTFSTLTVSNMSPEDSSIYLCSGYTSPIYGYTFGSGTRLTVV.

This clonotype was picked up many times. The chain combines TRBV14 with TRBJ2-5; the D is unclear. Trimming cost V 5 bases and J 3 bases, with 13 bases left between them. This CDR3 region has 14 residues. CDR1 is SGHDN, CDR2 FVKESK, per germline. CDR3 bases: TGTGCCAGCAGCGTCTACCTGGGTGAAGAGACCCAGTACTTC. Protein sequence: CASSVYLGEETQYF.

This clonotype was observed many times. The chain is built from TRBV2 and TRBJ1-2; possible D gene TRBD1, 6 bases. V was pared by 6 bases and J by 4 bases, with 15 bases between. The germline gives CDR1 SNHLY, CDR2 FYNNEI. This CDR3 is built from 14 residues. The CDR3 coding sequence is TGTGCCAGCAGCCGAACAACAGGGAGCTATGGCTACACCTTC. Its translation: CASSRTTGSYGYTF.

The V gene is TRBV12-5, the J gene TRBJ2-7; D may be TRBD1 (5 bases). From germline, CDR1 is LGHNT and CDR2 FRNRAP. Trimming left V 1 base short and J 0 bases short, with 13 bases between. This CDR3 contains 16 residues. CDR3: CASGLDVGASSYEQYF. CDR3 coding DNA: TGTGCTAGTGGTTTGGACGTTGGGGCCAGCTCCTACGAGCAGTACTTC. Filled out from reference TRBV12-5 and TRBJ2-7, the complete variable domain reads DARVTQTPRHKVTEMGQEVTMRCQPILGHNTVFWYRQTMMQGLELLAYFRNRAPLDDSGMPKDRFSAEMPDATLATLKIQPSEPRDSAVYFCASGLDVGASSYEQYFGPGTRLTVT.

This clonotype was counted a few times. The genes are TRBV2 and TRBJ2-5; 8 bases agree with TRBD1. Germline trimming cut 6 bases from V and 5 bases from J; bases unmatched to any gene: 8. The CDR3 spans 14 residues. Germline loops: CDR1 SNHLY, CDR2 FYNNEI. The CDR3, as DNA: TGTGCCAGCAGGGGAGACAGGGGCCGGGAGACCCAGTACTTC. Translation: CASRGDRGRETQYF.

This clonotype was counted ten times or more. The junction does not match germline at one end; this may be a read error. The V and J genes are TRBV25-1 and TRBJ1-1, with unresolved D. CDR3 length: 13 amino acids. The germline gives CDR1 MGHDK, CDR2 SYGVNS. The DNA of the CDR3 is TGTGCCAGTAGTGAGCGAGTGAACACTGAAGCTTTCTTT. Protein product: CASSERVNTEAFF.